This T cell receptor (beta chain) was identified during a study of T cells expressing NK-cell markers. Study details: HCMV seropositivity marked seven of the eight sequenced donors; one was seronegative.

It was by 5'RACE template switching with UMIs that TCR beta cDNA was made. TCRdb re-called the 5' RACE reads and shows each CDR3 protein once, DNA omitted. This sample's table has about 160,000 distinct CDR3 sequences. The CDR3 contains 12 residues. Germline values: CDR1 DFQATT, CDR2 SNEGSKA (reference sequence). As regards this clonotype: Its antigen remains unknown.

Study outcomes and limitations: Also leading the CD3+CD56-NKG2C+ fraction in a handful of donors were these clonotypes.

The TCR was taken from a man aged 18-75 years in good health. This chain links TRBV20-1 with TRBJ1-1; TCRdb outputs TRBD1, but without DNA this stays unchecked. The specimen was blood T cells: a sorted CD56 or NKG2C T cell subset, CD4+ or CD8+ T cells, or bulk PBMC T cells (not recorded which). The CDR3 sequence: CSARQGWTEAFF.